This entry lists 32 T cell receptor beta chains sequenced from one sample in a study of T cells in tuberculosis. Some clones are missing from TCRdb's copy, which holds only in-frame ones; the method was immunoSEQ multiplex PCR. The sample has roughly 30,000 clones, roughly 90% seen once. Sequences were obtained from PBMCs. The receptors here all came from a donor between 10 and 35 years old with latent tuberculosis or without tuberculosis infection.

This chain links TRBV19 with TRBJ2-3, with a possible D match to TRBD1 (5 bases). The germline V gene encodes CDR1 LNHDA and CDR2 SQIVND (reference sequence). The CDR3 is made up of 14 amino acids. The ends were cut back, 6 bases at V and 0 bases at J, with 10 bases in the middle. Here the CDR3 reads CASSAQASTDTQYF. CDR3 in DNA: TGTGCCAGTAGCGCACAGGCTAGCACAGATACGCAGTATTTT. Looking up the rest from reference TRBV19 and TRBJ2-3 gives the full variable domain: DGGITQSPKYLFRKEGQNVTLSCEQNLNHDAMYWYRQDPGQGLRLIYYSQIVNDFQKGDIAEGYSVSREKKESFPLTVTSAQKNPTAFYLCASSAQASTDTQYFGPGTRLTVL.

V and J are TRBV28 and TRBJ1-1, with 7 bases identical to TRBD1. Trimming removed 10 bases from V and 5 bases from J; junction bases left unmatched: 10. The CDR3 length is 13 residues. The germline CDR1 and CDR2 sequences are MDHEN and SYDVKM. This CDR3 reads CATRGPLGTEAFF. The CDR3 nucleotides read TGTGCCACGAGGGGGCCCCTGGGAACTGAAGCTTTCTTT.

The chain is built from TRBV9 and TRBJ2-7; 11 bases align to TRBD1. Germline CDR1 and CDR2: SGDLS and YYNGEE. The CDR3 loop spans 15 amino acids. Germline trimming cut 0 bases from V and 3 bases from J; bases unmatched to any gene: 2. The CDR3 loop reads CASSVAGTGGYEQYF. The CDR3 nucleotides read TGTGCCAGCAGCGTAGCCGGGACAGGGGGCTACGAGCAGTACTTC.

This chain joins TRBV5-1 and TRBJ2-1, with 7 bases identical to TRBD1. V was pared by 0 bases and J by 4 bases, with 4 bases of the junction left unmatched. From germline, CDR1 is SGHRS and CDR2 YFSETQ. This CDR3 region has 15 residues. The CDR3 coding sequence is TGCGCCAGCAGCTTGGAGGGACAGTTATACAATGAGCAGTTCTTC. This encodes CASSLEGQLYNEQFF.

This clone appeared a single time. The CDR3 DNA reads as TGTGCCAGCAGCTTAGAATTCGGTCCGACAGGGGGGGACAATGAGCAGTTCTTC. Its protein product is CASSLEFGPTGGDNEQFF. The V call is TRBV7-2, the J call TRBJ2-1; 9 positions agree with TRBD1. Germline V gives CDR1 SGHTA, CDR2 FQGNSA. J was trimmed by 5 bases and V by 1 base; bases with no gene match: 12. The CDR3 totals 18 residues.

The V call is TRBV5-5, the J call TRBJ2-1; TRBD1 matches 7 bases. Germline assignment: CDR1 SGHKS and CDR2 YYEKEE (reference sequence). V gave up 5 bases and J gave up 3 bases; unmatched junction bases: 8. The CDR3 is 15 residues long. CDR3 DNA sequence: TGTGCCAGCAGTTTTGACAGGGCCCACTACAATGAGCAGTTCTTC. Amino acids: CASSFDRAHYNEQFF. The variable domain in full, completed from reference TRBV5-5 and TRBJ2-1, reads DAGVTQSPTHLIKTRGQQVTLRCSPISGHKSVSWYQQVLGQGPQFIFQYYEKEERGRGNFPDRFSARQFPNYSSELNVNALLLGDSALYLCASSFDRAHYNEQFFGPGTRLTVL.

The chain uses TRBV4-1 and TRBJ2-1; 8 bases align to TRBD2. The CDR3 length is 15 residues. The junction had 7 bases not matched to a gene; V was cut back by 1 base and J by 8 bases. CDR1 and CDR2 from the germline V gene are MGHRA and YSYEKL. The CDR3 sequence: CASSQVSGSGYEQFF. The CDR3 DNA reads as TGCGCCAGCAGCCAAGTCAGCGGGAGCGGTTATGAGCAGTTCTTC.

The V gene is TRBV2, the J gene TRBJ2-1, with 9 bases fitting TRBD1. The ends lost 5 bases at V and 4 bases at J; junction bases unmatched: 6. CDR3 length: 15 residues. Germline CDR1 and CDR2: SNHLY and FYNNEI. CDR3 in amino acids: CASSLTGGRYNEQFF. The CDR3 DNA reads TGTGCCAGCAGTCTTACAGGGGGCCGGTACAATGAGCAGTTCTTC.

The rearrangement joins TRBV27 to TRBJ2-1; perhaps TRBD2 as D (6 bases). V lost 3 bases to trimming and J lost 7 bases, with 19 bases between them. The CDR3 length is 16 residues. Germline loops: CDR1 MNHEY, CDR2 SMNVEV (reference sequence). CDR3: CASSFLFKGRKNEQFF. The CDR3 DNA follows: TGTGCCAGCAGTTTTCTCTTCAAAGGGAGGAAGAATGAGCAGTTCTTC.

In this sample, this clone turned up a few times. The chain recombines TRBV5-6 with TRBJ2-5; 10 bases are shared with TRBD2. The V and J ends lost 1 base and 2 bases, in that order; junction bases with no gene match: 8. The CDR3 totals 17 residues. Germline loops: CDR1 SGHDT, CDR2 YYEEEE. This CDR3 is CASSLWWSGRGQETQYF. The CDR3 DNA follows: TGTGCCAGCAGCTTGTGGTGGAGCGGGAGGGGGCAAGAGACCCAGTACTTC.

V is TRBV5-1 and J is TRBJ2-7, with 9 nucleotides matching TRBD2. V shed 4 bases, J shed 1 base, and the junction held 6 bases outside the gene matches. Germline loops: CDR1 SGHRS, CDR2 YFSETQ. This CDR3 contains 15 residues. This CDR3 reads CASSPTSGPSYEQYF. CDR3 bases: TGCGCCAGCAGCCCGACTAGCGGCCCTTCCTACGAGCAGTACTTC. The variable domain in full, completed from reference TRBV5-1 and TRBJ2-7, reads KAGVTQTPRYLIKTRGQQVTLSCSPISGHRSVSWYQQTPGQGLQFLFEYFSETQRNKGNFPGRFSGRQFSNSRSEMNVSTLELGDSALYLCASSPTSGPSYEQYFGPGTRLTVT.

The CDR3 DNA follows: TGTGCCAGCAGCTTAGATTTCGGAGGGGAGGATACGCAGTATTTT. Residues: CASSLDFGGEDTQYF. The chain uses TRBV11-3 and TRBJ2-3, with a tentative D call TRBD2 (6 bases). Germline V gene sequence: CDR1 SGHNT, CDR2 YENEEA. The CDR3 runs to 15 residues. Trimming removed 0 bases at V and 6 bases at J, with 13 bases between.

This clone was recorded a few times. V and J are TRBV28 and TRBJ1-2, with a weak D call TRBD1 (5 bases). The CDR3 loop spans 13 amino acids. Germline assignment: CDR1 MDHEN and CDR2 SYDVKM. V was shortened by 3 bases and J by 8 bases, with 13 bases between the two germline ends. In DNA, the CDR3 is TGTGCCAGCAGTTTGGCCCAGGGCCGGGGCTACACCTTC. It codes for CASSLAQGRGYTF.

The CDR3 is CASSATGFGEAFF. Written as DNA, the CDR3 is TGTGCCAGCAGTGCTACAGGGTTCGGGGAAGCTTTCTTT. The V gene is TRBV5-4, the J gene TRBJ1-1; D is perhaps TRBD1 (6 bases). Germline CDR1 and CDR2: SGHNT and YYREEE (reference sequence). This CDR3 comprises 13 residues. Trimming shortened V by 5 bases and J by 8 bases, and 16 bases separated the two germline ends. Variable domain in full (rest from reference TRBV5-4 and TRBJ1-1): ETGVTQSPTHLIKTRGQQVTLRCSSQSGHNTVSWYQQALGQGPQFIFQYYREEENGRGNFPPRFSGLQFPNYSSELNVNALELDDSALYLCASSATGFGEAFFGQGTRLTVV.

The chain is built from TRBV19 and TRBJ2-7; D perhaps matches TRBD2 (5 bases). V dropped 0 bases and J dropped 2 bases, with 14 bases sitting between them. Per germline, CDR1 LNHDA and CDR2 SQIVND (reference sequence). The CDR3 totals 16 residues. CDR3 loop: CASSIDMWTEAYEQYF. The DNA of the CDR3 is TGTGCCAGTAGTATAGACATGTGGACGGAGGCCTACGAGCAGTACTTC.

The chain carries TRBV30 and TRBJ1-1; D unclear. V was trimmed by 2 bases and J by 7 bases, leaving 23 bases between them. Germline V lookup: CDR1 GTSNPN, CDR2 SVGIG (reference sequence). This CDR3 region has 16 residues. CDR3 region: CAWSNEGFWRAREAFF. DNA of the CDR3: TGTGCCTGGAGTAATGAGGGCTTTTGGCGGGCCCGTGAAGCTTTCTTT.

The rearrangement uses TRBV6-5 and TRBJ2-5, with unresolved D. Per germline, CDR1 MNHEY and CDR2 SVGAGI. CDR3 size: 15 residues. Trimming took off 6 bases at V and 1 base at J, with 15 bases between the two ends. The CDR3 region is CASRTLLSLQETQYF. CDR3 nucleotides: TGTGCCAGCAGAACGCTACTATCCCTCCAAGAGACCCAGTACTTC.

This rearrangement joins TRBV28 to TRBJ1-1; D might be TRBD1 (5 bases). The V gene lost 3 bases and the J gene lost 8 bases, with 16 bases spanning the gap. Germline CDR1 MDHEN, CDR2 SYDVKM. The CDR3 is 14 amino acids. CDR3 coding DNA: TGTGCCAGCAGTTTGGGGGAGGAGGTACGCGAAGCTTTCTTT. This translates into CASSLGEEVREAFF. The full variable domain, completed using reference TRBV28 and TRBJ1-1, is DVKVTQSSRYLVKRTGEKVFLECVQDMDHENMFWYRQDPGLGLRLIYFSYDVKMKEKGDIPEGYSVSREKKERFSLILESASTNQTSMYLCASSLGEEVREAFFGQGTRLTVV.

The chain couples TRBV5-1 to TRBJ2-1, with D maybe TRBD2 (5 bases). Germline CDR1 is SGHRS and CDR2 is YFSETQ. The CDR3 contains 15 residues. Trimming took 3 bases from V and 4 from J, leaving 14 bases between them. CDR3 residues: CASSSGMRLYNEQFF. The DNA of the CDR3 is TGCGCCAGCAGCTCCGGGATGAGGTTATACAATGAGCAGTTCTTC.

This sequence joins TRBV7-8 and TRBJ1-1; 11 nucleotides line up with TRBD1. CDR3 length: 17 amino acids. The V gene end was trimmed by 3 bases and the J gene end by 0 bases; junction bases not matched to a gene: 6. CDR1 SGHVS and CDR2 FQNEAQ come from the germline V gene. In DNA, the CDR3 is TGTGCCAGCAGCTTCCCGCTGGACAGGGGGCTGAACACTGAAGCTTTCTTT. Encoded protein: CASSFPLDRGLNTEAFF.

The chain employs TRBV9 and TRBJ2-1, with 8 bases aligning to TRBD2. The CDR3 is 17 residues long. The germline gives CDR1 SGDLS, CDR2 YYNGEE. The V and J ends lost 2 bases and 0 bases, in that order; junction bases with no gene match: 7. The CDR3 reads CASSVQPSGFSYNEQFF. CDR3 sequence (DNA): TGTGCCAGCAGCGTTCAACCTAGCGGGTTCTCCTACAATGAGCAGTTCTTC. The entire variable domain, with the rest obtained from reference TRBV9 and TRBJ2-1, is as follows: DSGVTQTPKHLITATGQRVTLRCSPRSGDLSVYWYQQSLDQGLQFLIQYYNGEERAKGNILERFSAQQFPDLHSELNLSSLELGDSALYFCASSVQPSGFSYNEQFFGPGTRLTVL.

The chain links TRBV28 to TRBJ2-7, with a weak D call TRBD2 (5 bases). Germline V gene lookup returns CDR1 MDHEN and CDR2 SYDVKM. V lost 5 bases and J 5 bases, leaving 10 bases between the germline ends. The CDR3 length is 12 residues. The CDR3 nucleotides are TGTGCCAGCAGTGAGAAGAGGGACGAGCAGTACTTC. Its protein is CASSEKRDEQYF.

CDR3 bases: TGTGCCAGCAACAGGGGCGAGGACGAGCAGTACTTC. Its protein product is CASNRGEDEQYF. The chain carries TRBV2 and TRBJ2-7; 7 nucleotides agree with TRBD1. Germline CDR1 reads SNHLY; CDR2 reads FYNNEI. The CDR3 consists of 12 residues. V shed 7 bases and J 5 bases; nucleotides not matched to a gene: 5.

The chain carries TRBV4-3 and TRBJ2-1; perhaps TRBD2 as D (5 bases). The CDR3 contains 15 residues. Germline assignment: CDR1 LGHNA and CDR2 YSLEER. V was shortened by 0 bases and J by 8 bases, with 14 bases between the two germline ends. The CDR3 sequence is CASSQDTMTGDEQFF. The CDR3 DNA follows: TGCGCCAGCAGCCAAGATACGATGACCGGGGATGAGCAGTTCTTC.

This clone occurred once. The chain employs TRBV27 and TRBJ2-7, with no clear D. Germline-derived CDR1 and CDR2 are MNHEY and SMNVEV (reference sequence). The length of the CDR3 is 14 residues. Trimming took 4 bases from V and 1 from J, leaving 11 bases between them. The CDR3, as DNA: TGTGCCAGCAGTTCAGCTCAGGTATCCTACGAGCAGTACTTC. This gives the protein CASSSAQVSYEQYF.

This sequence joins TRBV7-3 and TRBJ2-1; TRBD2 is a possible D gene (6 bases). The ends were cut back, 5 bases at V and 2 bases at J, with 10 bases in the middle. This CDR3 is built from 14 residues. Germline V gene lookup returns CDR1 SGHTA and CDR2 FQGTGA. CDR3 in DNA: TGTGCCAGCAGCCGGGCGGGAACCTACAATGAGCAGTTCTTC. It encodes CASSRAGTYNEQFF.

The chain carries TRBV9 and TRBJ2-7, with D possibly matching TRBD2 (6 bases). The CDR3 has 16 amino acids. The germline CDR1 and CDR2 sequences are SGDLS and YYNGEE. The V and J ends lost 4 bases and 3 bases respectively, with 20 bases between them. CDR3 residues: CASSPLSGTQHYEQYF. The CDR3, as DNA: TGTGCCAGCAGCCCCTTATCCGGGACTCAACACTACGAGCAGTACTTC.

The V gene is TRBV6-1, the J gene TRBJ2-7; TRBD1 might be the D (5 bases). Trimming pared 7 bases from V and 2 bases from J, leaving 15 bases between. This CDR3 is built from 14 residues. Germline CDR1 and CDR2: MNHNS and SASEGT. The CDR3 nucleotides read TGTGCCAGCACCTTAGGACACAGCGCCTACGAGCAGTACTTC. Its translation is CASTLGHSAYEQYF.

This clone was recorded a few times. The rearrangement links TRBV28 to TRBJ2-7; D is perhaps TRBD2 (6 bases). CDR3 length: 12 amino acids. Trimming pared 9 bases from V and 4 bases from J, leaving 13 bases between. The germline V gene has CDR1 MDHEN and CDR2 SYDVKM. The CDR3 coding sequence is TGTGCCAGTTCAACGGGGGAGTACGAGCAGTACTTC. It codes for CASSTGEYEQYF.

The chain has TRBV5-4 and TRBJ2-1; 10 bases are shared with TRBD2. J gave up 9 bases and V 3 bases, and 6 bases lay outside the gene matches. This CDR3 spans 14 amino acids. The germline V gene has CDR1 SGHNT and CDR2 YYREEE (reference sequence). Here the CDR3 reads CASSSAGGPGEQFF. The CDR3 coding sequence is TGTGCCAGCAGCTCAGCGGGGGGGCCGGGTGAGCAGTTCTTC. The whole variable domain, filled in from reference TRBV5-4 and TRBJ2-1, reads ETGVTQSPTHLIKTRGQQVTLRCSSQSGHNTVSWYQQALGQGPQFIFQYYREEENGRGNFPPRFSGLQFPNYSSELNVNALELDDSALYLCASSSAGGPGEQFFGPGTRLTVL.

The chain combines TRBV29-1 with TRBJ2-5; 9 positions agree with TRBD1. V lost 6 bases to trimming and J lost 9 bases; unmatched junction nucleotides: 8. Looked up from germline, CDR1 is SQVTM and CDR2 is ANQGSEA. The CDR3 extends over 12 amino acids. CDR3 DNA sequence: TGCAGCGTCGGAAGACAGGGGGTACCCCAGTACTTC. This gives the protein CSVGRQGVPQYF.

This clone has just one count. The chain uses TRBV5-4 and TRBJ1-2; 12 bases match TRBD1. The CDR3 runs to 18 residues. Germline loops: CDR1 SGHNT, CDR2 YYREEE (reference sequence). Trimming at V came to 5 bases and at J to 2 bases, leaving 13 bases not matched to a gene. CDR3 sequence reads: CASRSTRGQGAQNYGYTF. CDR3 bases: TGTGCCAGCAGATCCACGAGGGGACAGGGGGCGCAAAACTATGGCTACACCTTC.